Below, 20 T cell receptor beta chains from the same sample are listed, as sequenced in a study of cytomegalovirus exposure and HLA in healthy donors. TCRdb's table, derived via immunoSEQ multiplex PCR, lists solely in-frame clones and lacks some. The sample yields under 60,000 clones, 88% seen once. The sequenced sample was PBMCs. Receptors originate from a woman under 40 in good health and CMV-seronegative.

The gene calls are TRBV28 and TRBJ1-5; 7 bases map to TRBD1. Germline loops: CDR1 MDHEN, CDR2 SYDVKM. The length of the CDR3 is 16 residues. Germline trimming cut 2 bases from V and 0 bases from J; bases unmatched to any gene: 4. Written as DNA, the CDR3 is TGTGCCAGCAGTTTAGCAGGGGGAGGTAGCAATCAGCCCCAGCATTTT. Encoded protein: CASSLAGGGSNQPQHF.

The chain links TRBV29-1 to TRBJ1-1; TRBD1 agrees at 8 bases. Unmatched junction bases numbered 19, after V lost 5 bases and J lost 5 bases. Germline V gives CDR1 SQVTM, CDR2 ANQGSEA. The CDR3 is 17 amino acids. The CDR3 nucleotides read TGCAGCGTTCAGACTCCCGGACAGGGAAGGGGTGGAACTGAAGCTTTCTTT. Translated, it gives CSVQTPGQGRGGTEAFF. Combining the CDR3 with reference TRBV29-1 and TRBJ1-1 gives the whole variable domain SAVISQKPSRDICQRGTSLTIQCQVDSQVTMMFWYRQQPGQSLTLIATANQGSEATYESGFVIDKFPISRPNLTFSTLTVSNMSPEDSSIYLCSVQTPGQGRGGTEAFFGQGTRLTVV.

The CDR3 region is CATWGDGFVAKNIQYF. CDR3 nucleotides: TGTGCCACCTGGGGGGACGGATTCGTAGCCAAAAACATTCAGTACTTC. The chain uses TRBV28 and TRBJ2-4; maybe TRBD2 (6 bases). The germline V gene has CDR1 MDHEN and CDR2 SYDVKM. With 10 bases removed from V and 0 bases from J, the gap between germline ends came to 19 bases. The CDR3 runs to 16 residues.

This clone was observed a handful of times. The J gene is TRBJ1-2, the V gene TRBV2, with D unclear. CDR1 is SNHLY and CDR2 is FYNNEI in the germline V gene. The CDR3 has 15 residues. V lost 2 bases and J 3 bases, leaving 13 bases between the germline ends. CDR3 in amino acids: CASSENRVTDYGYTF. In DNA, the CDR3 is TGTGCCAGCAGTGAAAACCGTGTGACTGACTATGGCTACACCTTC.

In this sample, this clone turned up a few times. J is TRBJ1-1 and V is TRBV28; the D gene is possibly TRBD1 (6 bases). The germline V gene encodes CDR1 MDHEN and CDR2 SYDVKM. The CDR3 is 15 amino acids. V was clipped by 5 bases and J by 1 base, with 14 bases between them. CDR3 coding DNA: TGTGCCAGCAGTCCCCCAGGGGCGAGGAACACTGAAGCTTTCTTT. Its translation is CASSPPGARNTEAFF.

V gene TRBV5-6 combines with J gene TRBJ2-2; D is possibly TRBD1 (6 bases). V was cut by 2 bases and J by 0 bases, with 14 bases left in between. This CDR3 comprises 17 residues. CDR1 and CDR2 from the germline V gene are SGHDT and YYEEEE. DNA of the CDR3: TGTGCCAGCAGCTTAGGTTACGGGACATCGAACACCGGGGAGCTGTTTTTT. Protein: CASSLGYGTSNTGELFF.

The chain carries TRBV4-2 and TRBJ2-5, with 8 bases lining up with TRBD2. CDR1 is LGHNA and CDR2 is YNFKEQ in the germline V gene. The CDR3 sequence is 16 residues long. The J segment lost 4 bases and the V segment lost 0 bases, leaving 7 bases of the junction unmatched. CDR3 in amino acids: CASSQDGTSGLETQYF. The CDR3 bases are TGTGCCAGCAGCCAAGATGGTACTAGCGGATTAGAGACCCAGTACTTC.

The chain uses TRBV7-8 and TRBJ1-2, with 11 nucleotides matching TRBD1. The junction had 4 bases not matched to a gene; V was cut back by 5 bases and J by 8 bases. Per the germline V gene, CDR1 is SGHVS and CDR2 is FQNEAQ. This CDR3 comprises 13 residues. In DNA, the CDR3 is TGTGCCAGCAGCAGCTGGACAGGGGGCGGCTACACCTTC. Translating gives CASSSWTGGGYTF.

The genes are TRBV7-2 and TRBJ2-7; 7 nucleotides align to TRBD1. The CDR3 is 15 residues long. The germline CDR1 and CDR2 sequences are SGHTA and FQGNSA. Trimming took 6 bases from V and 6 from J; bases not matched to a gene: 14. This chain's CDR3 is CASRGQTTGDREQYF. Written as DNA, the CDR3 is TGTGCCAGCAGGGGACAGACCACGGGCGATCGCGAGCAGTACTTC. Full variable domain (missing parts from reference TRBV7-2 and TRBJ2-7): GAGVSQSPSNKVTEKGKDVELRCDPISGHTALYWYRQSLGQGLEFLIYFQGNSAPDKSGLPSDRFSAERTGGSVSTLTIQRTQQEDSAVYLCASRGQTTGDREQYFGPGTRLTVT.

In nucleotides, the CDR3 is TGTGCCAGCATGGGACAGGGCTACGAGCAGTACTTC. Protein product: CASMGQGYEQYF. V usage is TRBV7-2 and J usage is TRBJ2-7; 9 bases are a match to TRBD1. The germline CDR1 and CDR2 sequences are SGHTA and FQGNSA. There are 12 residues in the CDR3. V was pared by 7 bases and J by 3 bases, with 1 base of the junction left unmatched. The variable domain in full, completed from reference TRBV7-2 and TRBJ2-7, reads GAGVSQSPSNKVTEKGKDVELRCDPISGHTALYWYRQSLGQGLEFLIYFQGNSAPDKSGLPSDRFSAERTGGSVSTLTIQRTQQEDSAVYLCASMGQGYEQYFGPGTRLTVT.

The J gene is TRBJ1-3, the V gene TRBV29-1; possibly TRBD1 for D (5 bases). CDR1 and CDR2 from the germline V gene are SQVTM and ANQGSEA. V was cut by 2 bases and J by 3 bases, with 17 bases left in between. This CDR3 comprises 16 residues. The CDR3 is CSVESGTKGLGNTIYF. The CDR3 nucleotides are TGCAGCGTTGAATCCGGAACCAAGGGACTTGGAAACACCATATATTTT.

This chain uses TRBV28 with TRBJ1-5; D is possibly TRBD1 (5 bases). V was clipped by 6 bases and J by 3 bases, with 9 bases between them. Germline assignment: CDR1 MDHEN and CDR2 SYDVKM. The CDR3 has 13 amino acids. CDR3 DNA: TGTGCCAGCAGACGGACACCCAATCAGCCCCAGCATTTT. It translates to CASRRTPNQPQHF.

This CDR3 is CASSPTSGGGSRGEQYF. The DNA for the CDR3 is TGTGCCAGCTCCCCGACATCGGGGGGAGGGAGCCGGGGCGAGCAGTACTTC. The chain couples TRBV18 to TRBJ2-7; 7 nucleotides match TRBD2. This CDR3 is 17 amino acids long. Trimming cost V 6 bases and J 6 bases; bases outside gene matches: 20. Germline V CDR1 and CDR2: KGHSH, LQKENI.

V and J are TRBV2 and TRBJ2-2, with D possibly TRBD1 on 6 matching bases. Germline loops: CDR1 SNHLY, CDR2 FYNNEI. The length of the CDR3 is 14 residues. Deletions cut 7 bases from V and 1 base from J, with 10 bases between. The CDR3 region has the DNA TGTGCCAGCAAGGCGACAGGGAACACCGGGGAGCTGTTTTTT. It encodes CASKATGNTGELFF.

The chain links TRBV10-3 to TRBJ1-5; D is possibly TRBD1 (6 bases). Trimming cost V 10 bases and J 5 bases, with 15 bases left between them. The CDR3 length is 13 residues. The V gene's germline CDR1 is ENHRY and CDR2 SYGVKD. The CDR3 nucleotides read TGTGCCACGACGCCGACAGGAGATCAGCCCCAGCATTTT. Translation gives CATTPTGDQPQHF.

The DNA for the CDR3 is TGTGCCTGGAGTGCAGGGCTCCAAGGGTCGCCCCAGCATTTT. The encoded protein is CAWSAGLQGSPQHF. The chain has TRBV30 and TRBJ1-5; possibly TRBD1 for D (5 bases). Germline CDR1 GTSNPN, CDR2 SVGIG (reference sequence). This CDR3 is 14 amino acids long. The V end lost 1 base, the J end lost 9 bases, and 16 bases lay between the germline ends.

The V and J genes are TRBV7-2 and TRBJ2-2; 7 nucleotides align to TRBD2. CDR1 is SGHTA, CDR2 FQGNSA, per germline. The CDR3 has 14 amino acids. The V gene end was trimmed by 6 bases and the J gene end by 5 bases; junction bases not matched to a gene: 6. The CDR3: CASSTGRATGELFF. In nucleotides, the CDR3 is TGTGCCAGCAGTACTGGGAGGGCTACCGGGGAGCTGTTTTTT.

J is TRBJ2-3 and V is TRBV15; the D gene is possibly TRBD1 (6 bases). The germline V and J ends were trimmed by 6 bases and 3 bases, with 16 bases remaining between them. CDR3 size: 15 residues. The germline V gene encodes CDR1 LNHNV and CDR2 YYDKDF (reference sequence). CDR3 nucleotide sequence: TGTGCCACCAGGTATGGACAGTCCTCTACAGATACGCAGTATTTT. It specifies CATRYGQSSTDTQYF.

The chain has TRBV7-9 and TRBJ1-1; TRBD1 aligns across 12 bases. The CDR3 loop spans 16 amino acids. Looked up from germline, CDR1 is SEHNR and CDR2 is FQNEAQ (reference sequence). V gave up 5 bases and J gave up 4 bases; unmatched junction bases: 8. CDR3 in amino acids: CASSAGTGGGFTEAFF. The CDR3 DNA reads TGTGCCAGCAGCGCCGGGACAGGGGGCGGTTTCACTGAAGCTTTCTTT.

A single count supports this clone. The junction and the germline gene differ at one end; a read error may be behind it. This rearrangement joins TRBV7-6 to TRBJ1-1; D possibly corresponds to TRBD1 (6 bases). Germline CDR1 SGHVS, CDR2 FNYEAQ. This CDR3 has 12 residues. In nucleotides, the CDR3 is TGTGCCAGCAGCAGGGGGGGGAGTGAAGTTTTCTTT. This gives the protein CASSRGGSEVFF.